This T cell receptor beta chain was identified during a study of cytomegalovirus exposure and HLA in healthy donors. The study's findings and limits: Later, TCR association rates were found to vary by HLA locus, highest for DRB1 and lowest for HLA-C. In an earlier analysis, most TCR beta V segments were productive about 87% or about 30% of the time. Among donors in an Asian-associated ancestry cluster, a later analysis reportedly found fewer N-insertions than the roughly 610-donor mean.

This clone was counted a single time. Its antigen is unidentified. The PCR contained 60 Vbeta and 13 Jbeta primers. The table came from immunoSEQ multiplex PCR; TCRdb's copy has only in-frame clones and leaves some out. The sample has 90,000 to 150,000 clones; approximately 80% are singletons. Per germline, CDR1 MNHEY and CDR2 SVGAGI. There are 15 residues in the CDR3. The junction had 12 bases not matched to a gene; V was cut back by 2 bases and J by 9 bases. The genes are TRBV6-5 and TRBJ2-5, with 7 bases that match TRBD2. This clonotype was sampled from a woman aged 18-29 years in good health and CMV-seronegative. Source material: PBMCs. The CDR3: CASSYGGGPFEAQYF. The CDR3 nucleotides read TGTGCCAGCAGTTACGGGGGAGGGCCGTTTGAGGCCCAGTACTTC.